This T cell receptor (beta chain) was observed in a study of identical twins. TCRdb itself ran the 5' RACE reads through MiXCR, one entry per CDR3 protein. The table has 600,000 to 850,000 distinct CDR3 sequences, about 20% seen once. This CDR3 is built from 15 residues. V shed 2 bases, J shed 3 bases, and the junction held 6 bases outside the gene matches. CDR1 MNHEY and CDR2 SVGAGI come from the germline V gene. Another study also made use of these data, one on T cells expressing NK-cell markers.

This receptor was identified in a woman aged 18-29 years in good health. J is TRBJ2-7 and V is TRBV6-5; TRBD1 agrees at 8 bases. The sequencing input was PBMCs. Here the CDR3 reads CASSYRTGPYYEQYF. The CDR3 bases are TGTGCCAGCAGTTACAGGACAGGGCCCTACTACGAGCAGTACTTC.